This TCR beta chain was captured by sequencing in a study of T cell repertoires in cytomegalovirus infection. Study context: Indicated by public TCR beta signatures were CMV infection and matching HLA type.

This clonotype was counted at least ten times. The CDR3 length is 17 residues. Germline CDR1 is LGHNA and CDR2 is YNFKEQ. The junction had 7 bases not matched to a gene; V was cut back by 3 bases and J by 2 bases. From the reads, TCRdb called clonotypes with MiXCR, one entry per CDR3 protein. The sample yields about 490,000 distinct CDR3 sequences, roughly 29% seen once. J is TRBJ1-4 and V is TRBV4-2; 9 bases are a match to TRBD1. The receptor was derived from a human donor in good health (CMV status not recorded). Some clones in this sample may be carry-over from other donors' samples. Material for sequencing was PBMCs. The CDR3 here is CASSHQQGATTNEKLFF. DNA of the CDR3: TGTGCCAGCAGCCATCAACAGGGGGCGACGACTAATGAAAAACTGTTTTTT.